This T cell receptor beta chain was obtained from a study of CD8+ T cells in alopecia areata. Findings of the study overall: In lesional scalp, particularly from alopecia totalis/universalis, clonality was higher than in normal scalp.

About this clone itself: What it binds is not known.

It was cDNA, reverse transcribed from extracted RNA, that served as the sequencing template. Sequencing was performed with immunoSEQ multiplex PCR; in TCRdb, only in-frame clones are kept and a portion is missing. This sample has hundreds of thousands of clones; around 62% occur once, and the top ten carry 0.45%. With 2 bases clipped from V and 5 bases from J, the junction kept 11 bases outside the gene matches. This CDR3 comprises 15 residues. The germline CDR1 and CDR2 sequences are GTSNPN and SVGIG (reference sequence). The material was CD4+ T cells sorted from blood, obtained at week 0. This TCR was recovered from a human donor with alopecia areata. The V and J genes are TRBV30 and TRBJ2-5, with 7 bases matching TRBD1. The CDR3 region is CAWSLTTGYGETQYF. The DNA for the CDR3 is TGTGCCTGGAGTCTAACGACAGGGTATGGGGAGACCCAGTACTTC.